The TCR beta chain described here comes from a study of blood T cell repertoires in COVID-19. Study overall: In each case, the material was cDNA or gDNA derived from T cells, B-cell-depleted T cells, or PBMCs.

Source study methods: Reference gene primer amplification yielded estimated nucleated cell counts. This table comes from immunoSEQ multiplex PCR, and its TCRdb copy is limited to in-frame clones, with some not included. The V and J calls and clone size are taken from that table; D and trimming were inferred from the DNA. The repertoire holds 56,000 or so clones, with about 91% as singletons. The ends lost 4 bases at V and 3 bases at J; junction bases unmatched: 9. Germline values: CDR1 KGHSH, CDR2 LQKENI. The CDR3 is 15 amino acids. The origin of this receptor is a woman aged 55-69 years with COVID-19, enrolled during active disease. Sequenced input: peripheral blood. The chain links TRBV18 to TRBJ2-7; 7 nucleotides line up with TRBD1. The CDR3 sequence: CASSRGSGQIYEQYF. The CDR3 DNA reads TGTGCCAGCTCACGGGGATCGGGACAGATCTACGAGCAGTACTTC.